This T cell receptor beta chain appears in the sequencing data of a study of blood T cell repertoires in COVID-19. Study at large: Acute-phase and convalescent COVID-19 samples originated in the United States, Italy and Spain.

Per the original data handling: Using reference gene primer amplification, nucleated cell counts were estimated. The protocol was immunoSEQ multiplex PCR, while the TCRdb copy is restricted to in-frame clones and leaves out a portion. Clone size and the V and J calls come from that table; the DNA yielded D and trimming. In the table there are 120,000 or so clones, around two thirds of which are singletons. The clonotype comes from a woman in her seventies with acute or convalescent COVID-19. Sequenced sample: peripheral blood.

The DNA for the CDR3 is TGTGCCAGCCTTTTGAACACTGAAGCTTTCTTT. It codes for CASLLNTEAFF. The V call is TRBV6-6, the J call TRBJ1-1; D unresolved. Trimming removed 8 bases from V and 0 bases from J, with 4 bases in between. CDR1 MNHNY and CDR2 SVGAGI come from the germline V gene (reference sequence). This CDR3 spans 11 amino acids.